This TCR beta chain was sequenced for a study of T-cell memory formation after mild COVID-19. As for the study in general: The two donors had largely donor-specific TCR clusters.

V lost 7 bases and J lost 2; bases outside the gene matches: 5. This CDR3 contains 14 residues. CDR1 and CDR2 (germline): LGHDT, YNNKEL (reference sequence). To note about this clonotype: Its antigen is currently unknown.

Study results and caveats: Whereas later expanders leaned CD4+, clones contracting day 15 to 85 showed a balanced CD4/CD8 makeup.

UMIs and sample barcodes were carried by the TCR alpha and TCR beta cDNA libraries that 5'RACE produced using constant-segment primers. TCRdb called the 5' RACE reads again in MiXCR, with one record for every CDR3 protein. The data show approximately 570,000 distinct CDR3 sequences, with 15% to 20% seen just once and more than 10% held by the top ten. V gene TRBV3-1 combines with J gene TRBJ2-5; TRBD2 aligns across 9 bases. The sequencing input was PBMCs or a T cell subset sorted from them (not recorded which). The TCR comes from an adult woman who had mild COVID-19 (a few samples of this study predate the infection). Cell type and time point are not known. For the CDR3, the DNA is TGTGCCAGCATAAAGGCGGGGGGGCAAGAGACCCAGTACTTC. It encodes CASIKAGGQETQYF.